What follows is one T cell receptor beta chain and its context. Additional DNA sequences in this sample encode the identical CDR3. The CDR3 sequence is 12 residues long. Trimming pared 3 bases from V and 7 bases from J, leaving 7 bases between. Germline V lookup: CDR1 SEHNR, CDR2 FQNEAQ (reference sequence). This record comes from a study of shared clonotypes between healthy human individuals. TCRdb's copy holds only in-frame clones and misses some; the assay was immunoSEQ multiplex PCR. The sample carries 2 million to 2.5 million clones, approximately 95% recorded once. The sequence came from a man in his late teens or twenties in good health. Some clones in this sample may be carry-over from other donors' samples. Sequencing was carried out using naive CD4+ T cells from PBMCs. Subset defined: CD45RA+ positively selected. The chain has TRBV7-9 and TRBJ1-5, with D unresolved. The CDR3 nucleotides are TGTGCCAGCAGCTTCGGAGGGCAGCCCCAGCATTTT. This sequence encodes CASSFGGQPQHF.